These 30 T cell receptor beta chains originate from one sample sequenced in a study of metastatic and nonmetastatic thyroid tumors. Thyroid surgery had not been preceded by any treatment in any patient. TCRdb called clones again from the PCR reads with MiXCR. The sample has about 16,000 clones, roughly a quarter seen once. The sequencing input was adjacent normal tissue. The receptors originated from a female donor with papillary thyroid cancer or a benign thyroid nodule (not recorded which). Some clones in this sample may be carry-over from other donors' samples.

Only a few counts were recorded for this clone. The CDR3 sequence is CASSLGLEAFF. The DNA for the CDR3 is TGTGCCAGCAGCTTAGGGCTTGAAGCTTTCTTT. The V call is TRBV7-8, the J call TRBJ1-1; D is uncertain. Trimming pared 1 base from V and 7 bases from J, leaving 4 bases between. The CDR3 has 11 residues. The germline V gene encodes CDR1 SGHVS and CDR2 FQNEAQ.

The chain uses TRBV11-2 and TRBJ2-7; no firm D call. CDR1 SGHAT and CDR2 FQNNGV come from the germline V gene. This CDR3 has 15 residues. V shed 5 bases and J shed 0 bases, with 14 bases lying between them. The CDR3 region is CASSQRPVTSYEQYF. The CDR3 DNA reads TGTGCCAGCAGCCAGAGACCCGTGACCTCCTACGAGCAGTACTTC.

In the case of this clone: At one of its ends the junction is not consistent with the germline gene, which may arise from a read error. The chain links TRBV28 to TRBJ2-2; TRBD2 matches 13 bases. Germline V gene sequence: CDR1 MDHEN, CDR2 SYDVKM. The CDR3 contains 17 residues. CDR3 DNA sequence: TGTGCCTGCAGTTCGACTAGCGGGAGGTTGGGCACCGGGGAGCTGTTTTTT. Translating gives CACSSTSGRLGTGELFF. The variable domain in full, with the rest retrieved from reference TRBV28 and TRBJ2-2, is DVKVTQSSRYLVKRTGEKVFLECVQDMDHENMFWYRQDPGLGLRLIYFSYDVKMKEKGDIPEGYSVSREKKERFSLILESASTNQTSMYLCACSSTSGRLGTGELFFGEGSRLTVL.

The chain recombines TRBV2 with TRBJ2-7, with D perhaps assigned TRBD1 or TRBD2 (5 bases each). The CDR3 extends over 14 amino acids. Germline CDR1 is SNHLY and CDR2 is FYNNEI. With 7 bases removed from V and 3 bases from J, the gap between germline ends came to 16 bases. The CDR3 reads CASTQPGRNYEQYF. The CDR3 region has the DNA TGTGCCAGCACCCAACCGGGACGGAACTACGAGCAGTACTTC.

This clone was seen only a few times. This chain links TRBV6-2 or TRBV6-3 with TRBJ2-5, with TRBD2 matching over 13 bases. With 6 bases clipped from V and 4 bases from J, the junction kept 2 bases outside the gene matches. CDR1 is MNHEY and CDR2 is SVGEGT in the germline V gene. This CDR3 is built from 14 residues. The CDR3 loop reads CASRRTSGRETQYF. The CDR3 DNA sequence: TGTGCCAGCAGACGGACTAGCGGGAGAGAGACCCAGTACTTC.

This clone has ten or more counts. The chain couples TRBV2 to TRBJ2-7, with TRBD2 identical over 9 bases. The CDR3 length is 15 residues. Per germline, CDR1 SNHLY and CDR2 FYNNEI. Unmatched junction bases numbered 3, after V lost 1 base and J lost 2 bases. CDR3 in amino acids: CASSEGGGRAYEQYF. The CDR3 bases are TGTGCCAGCAGTGAAGGTGGCGGGAGGGCCTACGAGCAGTACTTC.

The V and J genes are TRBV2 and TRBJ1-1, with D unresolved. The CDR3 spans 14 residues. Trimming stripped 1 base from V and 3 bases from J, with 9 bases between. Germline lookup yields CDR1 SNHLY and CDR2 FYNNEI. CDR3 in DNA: TGTGCCAGCAGTGAAGATAGGAGGGACACTGAAGCTTTCTTT. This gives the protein CASSEDRRDTEAFF. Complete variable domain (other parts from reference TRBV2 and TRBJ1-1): EPEVTQTPSHQVTQMGQEVILRCVPISNHLYFYWYRQILGQKVEFLVSFYNNEISEKSEIFDDQFSVERPDGSNFTLKIRSTKLEDSAMYFCASSEDRRDTEAFFGQGTRLTVV.

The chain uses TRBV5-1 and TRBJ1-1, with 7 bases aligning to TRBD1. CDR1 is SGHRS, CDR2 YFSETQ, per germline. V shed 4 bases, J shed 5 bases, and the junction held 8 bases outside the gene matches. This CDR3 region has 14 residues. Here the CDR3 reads CASSIEQGSTEAFF. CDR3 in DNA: TGCGCCAGCAGCATCGAACAGGGGTCTACTGAAGCTTTCTTT.

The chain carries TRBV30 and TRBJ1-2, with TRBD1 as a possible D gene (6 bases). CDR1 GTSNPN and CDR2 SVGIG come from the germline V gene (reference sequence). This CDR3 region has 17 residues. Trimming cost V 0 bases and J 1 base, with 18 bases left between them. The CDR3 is CAWSVETGRTHNYGYTF. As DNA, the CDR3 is TGTGCCTGGAGTGTAGAGACAGGCCGGACCCATAACTATGGCTACACCTTC.

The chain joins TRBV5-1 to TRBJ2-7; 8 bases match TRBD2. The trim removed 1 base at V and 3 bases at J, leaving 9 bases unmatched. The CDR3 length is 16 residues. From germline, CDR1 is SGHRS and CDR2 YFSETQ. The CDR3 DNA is TGCGCCAGCAGCTTGTGGCCGGGACTAGGTATCTACGAGCAGTACTTC. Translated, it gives CASSLWPGLGIYEQYF.

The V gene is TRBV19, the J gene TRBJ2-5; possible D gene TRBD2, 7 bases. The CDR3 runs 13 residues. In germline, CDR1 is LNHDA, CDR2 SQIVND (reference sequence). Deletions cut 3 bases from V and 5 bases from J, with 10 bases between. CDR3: CASSMGGRETQYF. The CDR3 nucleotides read TGTGCCAGTAGTATGGGGGGGCGGGAGACCCAGTACTTC.

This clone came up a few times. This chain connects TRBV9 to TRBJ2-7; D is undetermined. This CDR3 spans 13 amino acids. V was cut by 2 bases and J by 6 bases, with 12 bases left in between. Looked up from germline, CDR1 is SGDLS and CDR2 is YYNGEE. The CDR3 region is CASSVGSGVEQYF. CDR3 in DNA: TGTGCCAGCAGCGTCGGGTCTGGGGTCGAGCAGTACTTC.

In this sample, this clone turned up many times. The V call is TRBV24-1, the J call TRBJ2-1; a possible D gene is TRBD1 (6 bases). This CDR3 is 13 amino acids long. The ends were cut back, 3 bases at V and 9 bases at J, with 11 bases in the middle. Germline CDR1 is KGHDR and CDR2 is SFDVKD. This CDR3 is CATSDRTGTEQFF. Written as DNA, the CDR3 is TGTGCCACCAGTGATCGAACAGGGACTGAGCAGTTCTTC.

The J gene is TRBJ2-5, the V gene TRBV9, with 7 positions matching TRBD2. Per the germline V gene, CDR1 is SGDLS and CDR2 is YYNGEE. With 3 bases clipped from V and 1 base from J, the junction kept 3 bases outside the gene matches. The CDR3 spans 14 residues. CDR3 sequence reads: CASSGAGVQETQYF. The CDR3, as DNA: TGTGCCAGCAGCGGGGCGGGGGTCCAAGAGACCCAGTACTTC.

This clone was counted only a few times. CDR3 DNA sequence: TGTGCCAGCAGTTCGGCTACAGGGAGGACTGGGGCCAACGTCCTGACTTTC. Protein sequence: CASSSATGRTGANVLTF. The gene calls are TRBV27 and TRBJ2-6; perhaps D is TRBD1 or TRBD2 (6 bases each). The CDR3 is made up of 17 amino acids. Germline CDR1 reads MNHEY; CDR2 reads SMNVEV (reference sequence). V was pared by 4 bases and J by 2 bases, with 15 bases between.

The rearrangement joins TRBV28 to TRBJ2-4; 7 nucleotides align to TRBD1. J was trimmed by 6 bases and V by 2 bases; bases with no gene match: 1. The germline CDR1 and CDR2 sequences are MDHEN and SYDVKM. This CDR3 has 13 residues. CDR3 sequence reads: CASSLRDRNIQYF. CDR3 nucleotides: TGTGCCAGCAGTTTAAGGGACAGAAACATTCAGTACTTC.

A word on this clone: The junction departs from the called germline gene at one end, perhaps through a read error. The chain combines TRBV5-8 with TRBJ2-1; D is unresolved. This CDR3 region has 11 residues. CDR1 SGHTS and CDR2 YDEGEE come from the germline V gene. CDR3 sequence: CASSFGNQQFF. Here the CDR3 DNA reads TGTGCCAGCAGCTTTGGCAATCAGCAGTTCTTC.

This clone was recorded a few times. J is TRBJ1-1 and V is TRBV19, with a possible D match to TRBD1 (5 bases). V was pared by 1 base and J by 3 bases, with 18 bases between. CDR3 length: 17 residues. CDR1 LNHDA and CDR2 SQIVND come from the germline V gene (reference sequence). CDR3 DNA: TGTGCCAGTAGTATAGTATATGGGGCAGATTTAGACACTGAAGCTTTCTTT. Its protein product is CASSIVYGADLDTEAFF.

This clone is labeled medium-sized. CDR3 loop: CASRAQDYNEQFF. Here the CDR3 DNA reads TGTGCCAGCAGAGCTCAGGACTACAATGAGCAGTTCTTC. This chain links TRBV14 with TRBJ2-1, with D uncertain. The germline CDR1 and CDR2 sequences are SGHDN and FVKESK. The CDR3 covers 13 residues. Trimming cost V 6 bases and J 3 bases, with 9 bases left between them.

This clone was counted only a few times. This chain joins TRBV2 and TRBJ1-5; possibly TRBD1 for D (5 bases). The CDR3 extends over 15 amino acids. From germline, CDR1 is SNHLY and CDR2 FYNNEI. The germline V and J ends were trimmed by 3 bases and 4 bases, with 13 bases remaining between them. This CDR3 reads CASSDIRTKNQPQHF. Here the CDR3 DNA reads TGTGCCAGCAGTGATATCAGGACAAAAAATCAGCCCCAGCATTTT.

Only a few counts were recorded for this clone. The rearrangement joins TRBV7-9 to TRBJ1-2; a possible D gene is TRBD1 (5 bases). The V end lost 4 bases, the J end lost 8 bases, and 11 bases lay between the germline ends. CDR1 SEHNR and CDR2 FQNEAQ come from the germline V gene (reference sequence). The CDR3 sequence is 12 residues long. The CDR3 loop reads CASSYRDLGYTF. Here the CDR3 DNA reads TGTGCCAGCAGCTACCGGGACCTAGGCTACACCTTC.

CDR3 amino acids: CASSSTGDNSPLHF. In DNA form, the CDR3 reads TGTGCCAGCAGCTCGACAGGGGATAATTCACCCCTCCACTTT. The chain employs TRBV7-3 and TRBJ1-6; 8 nucleotides match TRBD1. The CDR3 extends over 14 amino acids. V dropped 4 bases and J dropped 5; count of bases not matched to a gene: 1. Germline values: CDR1 SGHTA, CDR2 FQGTGA.

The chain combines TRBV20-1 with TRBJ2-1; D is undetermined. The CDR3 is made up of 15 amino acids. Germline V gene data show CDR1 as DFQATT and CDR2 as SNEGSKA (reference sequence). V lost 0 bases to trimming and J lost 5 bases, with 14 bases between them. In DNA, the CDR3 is TGCAGTGCTAGAGATCTTGTTAGAACGAACAATGAGCAGTTCTTC. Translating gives CSARDLVRTNNEQFF.

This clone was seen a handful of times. The CDR3 protein is CASSRRAYQETQYF. The CDR3 region has the DNA TGTGCCAGCAGCAGACGGGCGTACCAAGAGACCCAGTACTTC. This chain uses TRBV6-1 with TRBJ2-5, with unresolved D. Germline values: CDR1 MNHNS, CDR2 SASEGT. The CDR3 is 14 amino acids. V lost 6 bases to trimming and J lost 0 bases, with 11 bases between them.

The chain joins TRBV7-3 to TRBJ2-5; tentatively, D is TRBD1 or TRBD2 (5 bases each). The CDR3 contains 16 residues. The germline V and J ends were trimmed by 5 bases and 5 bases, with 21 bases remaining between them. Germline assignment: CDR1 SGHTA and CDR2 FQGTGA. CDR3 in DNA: TGTGCCAGCAGCCCCGGAAGTCTGGGACGCCCGGAGACCCAGTACTTC. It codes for CASSPGSLGRPETQYF. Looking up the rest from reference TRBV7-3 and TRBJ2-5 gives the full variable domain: GAGVSQTPSNKVTEKGKYVELRCDPISGHTALYWYRQSLGQGPEFLIYFQGTGAADDSGLPNDRFFAVRPEGSVSTLKIQRTERGDSAVYLCASSPGSLGRPETQYFGPGTRLLVL.

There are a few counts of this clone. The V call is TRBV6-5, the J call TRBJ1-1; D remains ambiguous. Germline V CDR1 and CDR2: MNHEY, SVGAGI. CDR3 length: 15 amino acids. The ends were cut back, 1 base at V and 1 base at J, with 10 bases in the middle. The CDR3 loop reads CASSYWGRWNTEAFF. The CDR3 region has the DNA TGTGCCAGCAGTTACTGGGGTCGATGGAACACTGAAGCTTTCTTT.

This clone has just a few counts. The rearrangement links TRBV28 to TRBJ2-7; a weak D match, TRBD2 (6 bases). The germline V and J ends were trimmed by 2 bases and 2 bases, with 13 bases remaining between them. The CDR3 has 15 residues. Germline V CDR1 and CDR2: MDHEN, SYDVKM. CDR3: CASSLETAGTYEQYF. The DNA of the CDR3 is TGTGCCAGCAGTTTAGAGACAGCGGGTACCTACGAGCAGTACTTC.

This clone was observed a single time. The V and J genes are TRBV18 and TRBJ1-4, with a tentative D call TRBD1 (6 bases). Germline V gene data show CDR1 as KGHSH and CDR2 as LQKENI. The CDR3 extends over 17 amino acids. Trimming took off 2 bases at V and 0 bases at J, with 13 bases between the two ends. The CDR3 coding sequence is TGTGCCAGCTCACCAAGCATTGGACAGTCAACTAATGAAAAACTGTTTTTT. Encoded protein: CASSPSIGQSTNEKLFF. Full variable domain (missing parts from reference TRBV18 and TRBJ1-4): NAGVMQNPRHLVRRRGQEARLRCSPMKGHSHVYWYRQLPEEGLKFMVYLQKENIIDESGMPKERFSAEFPKEGPSILRIQQVVRGDSAAYFCASSPSIGQSTNEKLFFGSGTQLSVL.

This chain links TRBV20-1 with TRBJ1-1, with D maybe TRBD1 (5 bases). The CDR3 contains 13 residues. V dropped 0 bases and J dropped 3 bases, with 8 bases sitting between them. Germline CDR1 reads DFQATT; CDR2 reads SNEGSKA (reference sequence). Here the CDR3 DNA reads TGCAGTGCTAGAGAGACAGTAGACACTGAAGCTTTCTTT. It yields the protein CSARETVDTEAFF.

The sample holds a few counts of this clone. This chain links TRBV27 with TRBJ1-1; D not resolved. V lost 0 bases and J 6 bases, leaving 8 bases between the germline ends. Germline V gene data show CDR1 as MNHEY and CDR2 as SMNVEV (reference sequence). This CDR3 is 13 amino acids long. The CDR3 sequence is CASSLSTIAEAFF. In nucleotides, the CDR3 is TGTGCCAGCAGTTTATCCACAATCGCTGAAGCTTTCTTT.